This T cell receptor beta chain was profiled in a study of shared clonotypes between healthy human individuals. Of note for this clone: Antigen: not known.

Study-wide results and limits: The naive CD4 repertoires of a handful of donors were compared, and 5% to 6.5% of clonotypes were shared.

The germline V gene encodes CDR1 MNHEY and CDR2 SVGAGI. The length of the CDR3 is 11 residues. Here immunoSEQ multiplex PCR was the method, and the copy in TCRdb shows in-frame clones only, minus some. This sample yields some 1,100,000 clones, of which roughly 74% are seen a single time; approximately 0.5% belongs to the top ten. The chain links TRBV6-5 to TRBJ1-2; perhaps TRBD1 as D (6 bases). Sequencing was performed on memory CD4+ T cells from PBMCs. Subset: CD45RA-negative fraction. This TCR was recovered from a young man in good health. Some clones in this sample may be carry-over from other donors' samples. CDR3 DNA sequence: TGTGGAACAGGGTTTTCCTATGGCTACACCTTC. This encodes CGTGFSYGYTF.